The sequence of this TCR beta chain was determined in a study of T cells in Graves' hyperthyroidism and ophthalmopathy. Using RNA transcripts as the source, TCR beta CDR3 regions were amplified. Primed by the HTBI set, a first-round RT-PCR was run on the TCR CDR3. One entry per CDR3 protein results from TCRdb running MiXCR on the multiplex PCR reads. This table holds under 350,000 distinct CDR3 sequences, 17% found once. The study, taken as a whole, reports: Appearing also in blood were most of the thyroid clonotypes expanded above 0.001.

This clonotype was counted a few times. Antigen specificity is unknown. Patients with ophthalmopathy all had a Clinical Activity Score of at least 3, a NOSPECS grade of at least 4 and duration under 3 months. The junction had 9 bases not matched to a gene; V was cut back by 7 bases and J by 4 bases. CDR1 SNHLY and CDR2 FYNNEI come from the germline V gene. This CDR3 contains 14 residues. This clonotype originated in a woman aged 55-70 years with Graves' ophthalmopathy. Sequencing was carried out using blood. The rearrangement joins TRBV2 to TRBJ2-7; 8 bases are shared with TRBD1. The CDR3 DNA follows: TGTGCCAGCAACTCAGGGGGCATCTTATACGAGCAGTACTTC. It translates to CASNSGGILYEQYF. The full variable domain, in which reference TRBV2 and TRBJ2-7 provide the parts outside the CDR3, is EPEVTQTPSHQVTQMGQEVILRCVPISNHLYFYWYRQILGQKVEFLVSFYNNEISEKSEIFDDQFSVERPDGSNFTLKIRSTKLEDSAMYFCASNSGGILYEQYFGPGTRLTVT.